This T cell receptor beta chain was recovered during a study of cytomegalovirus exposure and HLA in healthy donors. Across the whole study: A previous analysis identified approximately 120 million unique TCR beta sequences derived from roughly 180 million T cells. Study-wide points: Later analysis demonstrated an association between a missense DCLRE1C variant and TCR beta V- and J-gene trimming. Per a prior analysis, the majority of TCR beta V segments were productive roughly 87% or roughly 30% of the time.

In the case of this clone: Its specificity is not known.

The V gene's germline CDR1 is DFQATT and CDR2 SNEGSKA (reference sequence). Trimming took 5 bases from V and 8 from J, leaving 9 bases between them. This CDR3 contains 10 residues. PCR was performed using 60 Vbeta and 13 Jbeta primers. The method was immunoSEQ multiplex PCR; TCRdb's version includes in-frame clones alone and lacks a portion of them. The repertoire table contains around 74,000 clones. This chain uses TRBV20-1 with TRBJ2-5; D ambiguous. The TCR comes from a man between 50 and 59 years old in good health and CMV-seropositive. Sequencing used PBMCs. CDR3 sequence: CSAQRLTQYF. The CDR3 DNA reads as TGCAGTGCTCAGAGGCTCACCCAGTACTTC.